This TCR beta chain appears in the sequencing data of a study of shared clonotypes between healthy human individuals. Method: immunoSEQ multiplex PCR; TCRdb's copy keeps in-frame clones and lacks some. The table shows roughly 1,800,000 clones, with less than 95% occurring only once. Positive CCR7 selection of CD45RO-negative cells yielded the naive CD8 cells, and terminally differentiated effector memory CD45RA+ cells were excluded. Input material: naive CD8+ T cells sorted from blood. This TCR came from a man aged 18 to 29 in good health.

The CDR3: CASSQGTSGALDEQYF. CDR3 nucleotides: TGCGCCAGCAGCCAAGGGACTAGCGGGGCCCTGGACGAGCAGTACTTC. V usage is TRBV4-3 and J usage is TRBJ2-7, with 12 bases that match TRBD2. V lost 1 base, J lost 5 bases, and 6 bases stayed unmatched. CDR1 and CDR2 (germline): LGHNA, YSLEER. The CDR3 has 16 amino acids.